This TCR beta chain was retrieved from a study of blood T cell repertoires in COVID-19. Study information: Whether acute or convalescent, the COVID-19 samples came from the United States, Italy and Spain.

Germline V gene sequence: CDR1 SGDLS, CDR2 YYNGEE. The V end was cut by 5 bases, the J end by 7 bases, with 19 bases between. CDR3 size: 14 residues. The Seattle patients joined while their infection was active and were tracked longitudinally afterward. Authors' analysis steps: Amplification of reference gene primers was used by the study to estimate nucleated cell counts. Clones were read by immunoSEQ multiplex PCR, and TCRdb kept only the in-frame ones, dropping some. From that table come the V and J calls and clone size; the DNA was used to work out D and trimming. The sample carries roughly 390,000 clones, about 89% recorded once.

The chain couples TRBV9 to TRBJ2-7, with a weak D call TRBD2 (5 bases). The sequence came from a woman between 25 and 40 years old with COVID-19, enrolled during active disease. The sample was peripheral blood. CDR3 region: CASSPAIGVGEQYF. In DNA form, the CDR3 reads TGTGCCAGCAGTCCTGCCATCGGGGTAGGTGAGCAGTACTTC.